This TCR beta chain was documented in a study of T cells in narcolepsy (dated by TCRdb to the late 2010s). Regarding the study in general: Patients with narcolepsy type 1 or type 2 (NT1, NT2) were enrolled in the study together with healthy control donors. Autoreactive T cells targeting hypocretin neuron self-antigens (hypocretin, TRIB2) were sought in narcolepsy patients, and TCR Vbeta sequencing was used to track clonotypes in blood and CSF. Study-wide findings and limitations: No sequences matching autoreactive T cell clones were contained in some blood memory CD4+ repertoires from patients and controls. Numbers of sequenced blood memory CD4+ clonotypes were comparable, with averages of about 39,494 in patients and roughly 33,000 in controls. Autoreactive clonotypes were reported to be detected serially in the blood of the same patients and of different patients, but not in the blood of healthy controls. HCRT-specific and TRIB2-specific autoreactive clonotypes were highlighted in plots that compared CD4+ T cell clonotypes in CSF versus blood from the same patient.

For TCR Vbeta sequencing, memory CD4+ T cells were sorted ex vivo from the peripheral blood of both healthy controls and narcolepsy patients. Receptor libraries were prepared by the immunoSEQ multiplex PCR assay. As stored in TCRdb, this immuneACCESS dataset retains in-frame rearrangements with V and J assigned. A fraction of the clones does not appear; measured against another copy, unresolved V genes explain less than half of the discrepancy, and the remainder lacks a known reason. The sample table shows more than 25,000 clones, and around 79% are seen once. The top ten clones comprise 6% to 7% of the sample. With respect to this clone: No cognate antigen has been identified for it. Base quality data are lacking; no much larger clone is found one base away.

Trimmed from V: 4 bases; trimmed from J: 0 bases; junction bases lacking a gene match: 4. The CDR3 goes from the cysteine to the phenylalanine over 15 residues. CDR3 DNA only is kept here, 45 bases in frame from base 1. The germline V gene gives CDR1 as SGHVS and CDR2 as FNYEAQ. The rearrangement joined TRBV7-6 to TRBJ2-7; 9 of the junction bases match TRBD1. The TCR comes from a human donor in good health. Sequencing was done on a sample of memory (CD45RA-) CD4+ T cells from blood. Per the publication, the cell subset or site label means: memory T cells sorted ex vivo from peripheral blood. The CDR3 loop reads CASSSPGQGSYEQYF. The nucleotide sequence is given as TGTGCCAGCAGCTCCCCGGGACAGGGCTCCTACGAGCAGTACTTC.